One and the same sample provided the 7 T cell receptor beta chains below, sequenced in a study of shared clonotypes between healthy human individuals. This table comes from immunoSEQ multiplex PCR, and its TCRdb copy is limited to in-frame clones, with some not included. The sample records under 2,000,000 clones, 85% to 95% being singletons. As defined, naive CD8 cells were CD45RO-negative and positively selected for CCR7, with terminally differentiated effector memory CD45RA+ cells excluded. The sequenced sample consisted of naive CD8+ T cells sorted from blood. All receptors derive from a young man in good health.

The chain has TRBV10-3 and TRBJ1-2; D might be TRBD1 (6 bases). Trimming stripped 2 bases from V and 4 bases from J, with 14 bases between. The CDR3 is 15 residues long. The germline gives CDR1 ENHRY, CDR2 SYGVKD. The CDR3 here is CAISEVGGRSYGYTF. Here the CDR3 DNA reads TGTGCCATCAGTGAGGTGGGGGGCAGAAGCTATGGCTACACCTTC.

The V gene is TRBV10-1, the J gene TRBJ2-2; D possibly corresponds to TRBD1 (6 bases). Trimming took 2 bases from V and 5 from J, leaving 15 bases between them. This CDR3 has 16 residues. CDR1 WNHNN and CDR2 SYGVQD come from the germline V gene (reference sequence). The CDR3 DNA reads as TGCGCCAGCAGTGAGCACCCAGGGGAAACTACCGGGGAGCTGTTTTTT. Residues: CASSEHPGETTGELFF.

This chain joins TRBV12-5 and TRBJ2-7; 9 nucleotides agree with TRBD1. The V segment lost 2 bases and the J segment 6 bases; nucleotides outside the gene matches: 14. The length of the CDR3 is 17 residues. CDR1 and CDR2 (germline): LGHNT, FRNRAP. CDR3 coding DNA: TGTGCTAGTGGTTTGCCCCCCGGGACAGGGAAGAGGGCCGAGCAGTACTTC. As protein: CASGLPPGTGKRAEQYF.

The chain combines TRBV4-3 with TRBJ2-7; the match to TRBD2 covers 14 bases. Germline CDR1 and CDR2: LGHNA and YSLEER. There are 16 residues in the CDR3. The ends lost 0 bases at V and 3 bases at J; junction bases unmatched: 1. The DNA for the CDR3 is TGCGCCAGCAGCCAAGAAGGGACTAGCGGGGGCTACGAGCAGTACTTC. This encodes CASSQEGTSGGYEQYF.

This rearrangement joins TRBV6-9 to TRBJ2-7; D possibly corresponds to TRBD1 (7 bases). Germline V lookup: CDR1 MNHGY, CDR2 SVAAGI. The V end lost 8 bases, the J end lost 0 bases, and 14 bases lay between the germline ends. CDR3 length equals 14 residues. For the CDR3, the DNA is TGTGCCAGCGGGGGACAGACTAGCTCCTACGAGCAGTACTTC. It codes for CASGGQTSSYEQYF.

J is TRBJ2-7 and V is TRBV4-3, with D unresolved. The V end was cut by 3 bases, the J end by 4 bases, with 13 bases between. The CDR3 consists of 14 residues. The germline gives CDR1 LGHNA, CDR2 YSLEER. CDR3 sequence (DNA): TGCGCCAGCAGCCAGGAGTGGAACCTTTACGAGCAGTACTTC. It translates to CASSQEWNLYEQYF.

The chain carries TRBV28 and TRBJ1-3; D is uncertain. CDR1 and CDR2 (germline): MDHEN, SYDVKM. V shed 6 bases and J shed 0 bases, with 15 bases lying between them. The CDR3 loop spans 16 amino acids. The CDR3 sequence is CASSPRQFHSGNTIYF. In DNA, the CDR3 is TGTGCCAGCAGCCCCAGGCAGTTCCACTCTGGAAACACCATATATTTT.